What follows are 2 T cell receptor beta chains derived from one specimen sequenced in a study of OX40 agonist ivuxolimab in advanced cancers. The protocol was immunoSEQ multiplex PCR, while the TCRdb copy is restricted to in-frame clones and leaves out a portion. The table lists approximately 74,000 clones, more than 80% of them singletons, with about 0.51% in the top ten. Sequenced material: CD4+ or CD8+ T cells sorted from blood, taken in a trial of the OX40 agonist ivuxolimab. The receptors were gathered from an adult with an advanced solid tumor such as melanoma, head and neck, liver or kidney cancer.

In this sample, this clone turned up once. The gene calls are TRBV7-2 and TRBJ1-5; TRBD1 agrees at 7 bases. This CDR3 contains 15 residues. Germline loops: CDR1 SGHTA, CDR2 FQGNSA. J was trimmed by 1 base and V by 5 bases; bases with no gene match: 5. Here the CDR3 DNA reads TGTGCCAGCAGCCCCGTGACAGGGAGCAATCAGCCCCAGCATTTT. Protein: CASSPVTGSNQPQHF.

This chain joins TRBV2 and TRBJ2-7; 8 bases are shared with TRBD2. V gave up 5 bases and J gave up 4 bases; unmatched junction bases: 10. CDR3 length: 15 amino acids. Looked up from germline, CDR1 is SNHLY and CDR2 is FYNNEI. CDR3: CASSPKAGLVYEQYF. CDR3 nucleotide sequence: TGTGCCAGCAGTCCCAAGGCGGGACTAGTTTACGAGCAGTACTTC.